This T cell receptor (beta chain) was identified in a study of CD8 T cells in Susac syndrome. The authors reverse transcribed about 0.5 to 1 ug RNA with random hexamers. The authors amplified TCR beta CDR3 across 54 Vbeta and 13 Jbeta using immunoSEQ multiplex PCR. TCRdb processed the immunoSEQ multiplex PCR reads anew with MiXCR; each CDR3 protein has one entry. The sample has about 300,000 distinct CDR3 sequences; about 91% are singletons. Germline CDR1 and CDR2: SGHDT and YYEEEE. The CDR3 spans 16 residues. J was trimmed by 4 bases and V by 4 bases; bases with no gene match: 9. Negative magnetic isolation gave CD8+ and CD4+ cells; FACS enriched CD8+ TEMRA.

The chain combines TRBV5-6 with TRBJ2-4; 9 bases are a match to TRBD1. This receptor was identified in a human donor with multiple sclerosis. Sequenced input: CD8+ T cells from PBMCs. In DNA form, the CDR3 reads TGTGCCAGCAGCCAACCGGACAGGGGCCTAAAAAACATTCAGTACTTC. It encodes CASSQPDRGLKNIQYF.